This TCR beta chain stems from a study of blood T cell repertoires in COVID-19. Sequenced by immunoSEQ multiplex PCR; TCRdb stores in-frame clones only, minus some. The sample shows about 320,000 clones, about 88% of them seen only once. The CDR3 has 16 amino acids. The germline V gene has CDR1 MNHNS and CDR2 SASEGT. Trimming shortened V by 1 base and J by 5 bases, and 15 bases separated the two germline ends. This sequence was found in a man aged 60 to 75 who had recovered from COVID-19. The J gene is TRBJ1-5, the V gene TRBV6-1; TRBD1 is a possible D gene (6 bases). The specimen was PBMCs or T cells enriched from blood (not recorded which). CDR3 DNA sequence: TGTGCCAGCAGTGAAGGGGCTGGGGGCCAGGATCAGCCCCAGCATTTT. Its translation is CASSEGAGGQDQPQHF.